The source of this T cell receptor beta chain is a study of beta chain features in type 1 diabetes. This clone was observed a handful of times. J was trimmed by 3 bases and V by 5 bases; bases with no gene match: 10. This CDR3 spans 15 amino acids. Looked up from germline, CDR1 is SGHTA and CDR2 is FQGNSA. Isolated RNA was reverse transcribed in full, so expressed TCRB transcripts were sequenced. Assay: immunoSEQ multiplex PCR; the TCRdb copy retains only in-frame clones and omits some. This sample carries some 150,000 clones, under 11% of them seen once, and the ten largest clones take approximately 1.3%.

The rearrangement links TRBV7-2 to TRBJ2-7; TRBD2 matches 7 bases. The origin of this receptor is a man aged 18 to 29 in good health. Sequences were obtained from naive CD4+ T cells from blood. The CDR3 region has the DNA TGTGCCAGCAGCCCCCTGGCGGGGGTCAACTACGAGCAGTACTTC. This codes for CASSPLAGVNYEQYF.